This T cell receptor beta chain stems from a study of T cell responses to AZD1222 COVID-19 vaccine. The study, taken as a whole, reports: Donors, mostly white British, included more females; clonal diversity was possibly underestimated. Of spike-specific TCRs, nearly half reportedly target regions left unmutated in variants. Two doses of AZD1222 preceded a rise in Spike-specific TCR breadth and depth. The span of vaccine-associated CD4 TCRs extended across spike, with dominance at 160-218 and 743-854.

V lost 6 bases to trimming and J lost 8 bases, with 11 bases between them. The CDR3 covers 11 residues. CDR1 MDHEN and CDR2 SYDVKM come from the germline V gene. Measured with immunoSEQ multiplex PCR; TCRdb has only the in-frame clones, and not every one. The sample lists tens of thousands of clones, roughly 84% occurring once. Of note for this clone: Its antigen is unknown.

This chain uses TRBV28 with TRBJ2-7; D may match TRBD1 or TRBD2 (5 bases each). This clonotype originated in an adult in good health. The input for sequencing was peripheral blood, taken on day 0 of AZD1222 vaccination. CDR3 nucleotide sequence: TGTGCCAGCAGCCTGCCGGGGCAGCAGTACTTC. It yields the protein CASSLPGQQYF.